Following are 28 T cell receptor beta chains from one sample sequenced in a study of cytomegalovirus exposure and HLA in healthy donors. Primers included in the PCR were 60 Vbeta and 13 Jbeta primers. Assay: immunoSEQ multiplex PCR; the TCRdb copy retains only in-frame clones and omits some. The sample lists about 160,000 clones; about 86% were seen once. Sequenced input: PBMCs. These receptors were obtained from a woman aged 18 to 35 in good health and CMV-seronegative.

The rearrangement joins TRBV27 to TRBJ2-1; 8 bases map to TRBD1. The CDR3 runs to 13 residues. CDR1 and CDR2 (germline): MNHEY, SMNVEV (reference sequence). J was trimmed by 7 bases and V by 8 bases; bases with no gene match: 7. The CDR3 region has the DNA TGTGCCAGCGCCGGACAGGGTCGTAATGAGCAGTTCTTC. Translation: CASAGQGRNEQFF.

V and J are TRBV7-9 and TRBJ1-5; D not resolved. V dropped 8 bases and J dropped 2 bases, with 13 bases sitting between them. Per the germline V gene, CDR1 is SEHNR and CDR2 is FQNEAQ (reference sequence). The CDR3 has 14 amino acids. The CDR3 DNA reads TGTGCCAGCGCCAGTGGGCCTGGCAATCAGCCCCAGCATTTT. This gives the protein CASASGPGNQPQHF.

The genes are TRBV2 and TRBJ2-1; D is undetermined. CDR1 and CDR2 (germline): SNHLY, FYNNEI. The CDR3 is 14 amino acids. V lost 0 bases and J 10 bases, leaving 13 bases between the germline ends. This CDR3 reads CASSEARQPAEQFF. The CDR3 DNA follows: TGTGCCAGCAGTGAAGCCCGCCAACCTGCGGAGCAGTTCTTC. The full variable domain, in which reference TRBV2 and TRBJ2-1 provide the parts outside the CDR3, is EPEVTQTPSHQVTQMGQEVILRCVPISNHLYFYWYRQILGQKVEFLVSFYNNEISEKSEIFDDQFSVERPDGSNFTLKIRSTKLEDSAMYFCASSEARQPAEQFFGPGTRLTVL.

V is TRBV6-5 and J is TRBJ2-1, with 9 bases fitting TRBD2. Germline loops: CDR1 MNHEY, CDR2 SVGAGI. V gave up 5 bases and J gave up 5 bases; unmatched junction bases: 4. The CDR3 loop spans 14 amino acids. The CDR3 nucleotides are TGTGCCAGCAGTAGGCTAGCGGGGAACAATGAGCAGTTCTTC. Protein: CASSRLAGNNEQFF.

This sequence joins TRBV7-9 and TRBJ2-3; no clear D gene. V lost 5 bases and J 8 bases, leaving 17 bases between the germline ends. Germline V lookup: CDR1 SEHNR, CDR2 FQNEAQ (reference sequence). CDR3 length: 14 residues. The CDR3 is CASSPVAQAGTQYF. CDR3 nucleotides: TGTGCCAGCAGCCCTGTAGCCCAAGCCGGTACGCAGTATTTT.

The chain uses TRBV7-3 and TRBJ1-5; 7 bases align to TRBD1. CDR3 size: 18 residues. The trim removed 5 bases at V and 3 bases at J, leaving 16 bases unmatched. The germline CDR1 and CDR2 sequences are SGHTA and FQGTGA. In DNA form, the CDR3 reads TGTGCCAGCAGCCTCCCCCGAGAACAGGGGAAAGTCAATCAGCCCCAGCATTTT. Its translation: CASSLPREQGKVNQPQHF.

V gene TRBV19 combines with J gene TRBJ1-1, with 10 bases lining up with TRBD1. Germline V gene lookup returns CDR1 LNHDA and CDR2 SQIVND (reference sequence). This CDR3 spans 14 amino acids. The J segment lost 4 bases and the V segment lost 5 bases, leaving 4 bases of the junction unmatched. For the CDR3, the DNA is TGTGCCAGTAGTTCGGGACAGGGGTTCACTGAAGCTTTCTTT. Encoded protein: CASSSGQGFTEAFF.

The V call is TRBV19, the J call TRBJ1-5; D unclear. Germline V gene lookup returns CDR1 LNHDA and CDR2 SQIVND (reference sequence). The CDR3 consists of 13 residues. The V end lost 5 bases, the J end lost 7 bases, and 12 bases lay between the germline ends. Written as DNA, the CDR3 is TGTGCCAGTAGTCGGGGAGAACCCCAGCCCCAGCATTTT. Residues: CASSRGEPQPQHF.

The chain recombines TRBV15 with TRBJ2-1; D ambiguous. The CDR3 is made up of 16 amino acids. Germline V gives CDR1 LNHNV, CDR2 YYDKDF (reference sequence). The V and J ends lost 1 base and 4 bases respectively, with 14 bases between them. In DNA, the CDR3 is TGTGCCACCAGCAGAGCCCCAGGTAACTGGTACAATGAGCAGTTCTTC. Its translation: CATSRAPGNWYNEQFF.

The chain employs TRBV19 and TRBJ1-2; 7 nucleotides match TRBD1. Germline V gene sequence: CDR1 LNHDA, CDR2 SQIVND (reference sequence). The trim removed 5 bases at V and 3 bases at J, leaving 15 bases unmatched. The CDR3 extends over 17 amino acids. The DNA for the CDR3 is TGTGCCAGTAGTTTTCGGGACAGCGGGGGGACAGACTATGGCTACACCTTC. Protein product: CASSFRDSGGTDYGYTF.

The chain couples TRBV4-1 to TRBJ2-1; 7 bases match TRBD1. Germline V lookup: CDR1 MGHRA, CDR2 YSYEKL. The CDR3 has 15 residues. The trim removed 4 bases at V and 1 base at J, leaving 4 bases unmatched. The CDR3 spells CASSPRQGSYNEQFF. CDR3 sequence (DNA): TGCGCCAGCAGCCCCCGACAGGGTTCCTACAATGAGCAGTTCTTC.

The chain carries TRBV15 and TRBJ2-7; 8 bases line up with TRBD2. Germline CDR1 LNHNV, CDR2 YYDKDF (reference sequence). The trim removed 0 bases at V and 0 bases at J, leaving 4 bases unmatched. CDR3 length equals 16 residues. CDR3 nucleotide sequence: TGTGCCACCAGCAGAGATACAGGACTAGCCTCCTACGAGCAGTACTTC. This codes for CATSRDTGLASYEQYF.

This clone is a singleton in its sample. The chain recombines TRBV30 with TRBJ1-2, with D unresolved. The CDR3 has 17 residues. The V end was cut by 0 bases, the J end by 0 bases, with 17 bases between. Germline loops: CDR1 GTSNPN, CDR2 SVGIG (reference sequence). The CDR3 is CAWSVQWWRTANYGYTF. The CDR3 DNA reads TGTGCCTGGAGTGTACAGTGGTGGAGGACCGCTAACTATGGCTACACCTTC.

The gene calls are TRBV10-3 and TRBJ2-7, with D possibly TRBD1 on 6 matching bases. The germline V and J ends were trimmed by 4 bases and 3 bases, with 10 bases remaining between them. This CDR3 has 13 amino acids. CDR1 ENHRY and CDR2 SYGVKD come from the germline V gene. In DNA, the CDR3 is TGTGCCATCAGTGCATCGGACAGCTACGAGCAGTACTTC. Its protein product is CAISASDSYEQYF.

The rearrangement links TRBV29-1 to TRBJ2-5, with 7 positions matching TRBD1. V trimming: 4 bases; J trimming: 2 bases; junction bases outside the gene matches: 1. Germline V CDR1 and CDR2: SQVTM, ANQGSEA. This CDR3 is 12 amino acids long. CDR3 in amino acids: CSVVGQQETQYF. CDR3 nucleotides: TGCAGCGTTGTGGGACAGCAAGAGACCCAGTACTTC.

The rearrangement links TRBV6-5 to TRBJ1-4; 9 bases fit TRBD1. The CDR3 covers 14 residues. Per the germline V gene, CDR1 is MNHEY and CDR2 is SVGAGI. The trim removed 7 bases at V and 8 bases at J, leaving 8 bases unmatched. CDR3 loop: CASTPGQGGEKLFF. The CDR3 DNA is TGTGCCAGCACTCCGGGACAGGGTGGGGAAAAACTGTTTTTT.

CDR3 sequence (DNA): TGTGCCAGCCTGACAGGGAATTCACCCCTCCACTTT. Translating gives CASLTGNSPLHF. The V gene is TRBV2, the J gene TRBJ1-6; 7 nucleotides agree with TRBD1. Germline V gene data show CDR1 as SNHLY and CDR2 as FYNNEI. This CDR3 spans 12 amino acids. Germline trimming cut 8 bases from V and 7 bases from J; bases unmatched to any gene: 2.

The V gene is TRBV2, the J gene TRBJ2-3, with 9 positions matching TRBD2. The CDR3 contains 16 residues. V lost 9 bases and J lost 6; bases outside the gene matches: 16. From germline, CDR1 is SNHLY and CDR2 FYNNEI. The CDR3 reads CASKPSGVIFSDTQYF. The CDR3 DNA reads TGTGCCAGTAAACCTAGCGGGGTAATTTTCTCGGATACGCAGTATTTT.

The rearrangement links TRBV5-1 to TRBJ2-5; no clear D gene. The CDR3 spans 15 residues. Trimming removed 0 bases at V and 0 bases at J, with 9 bases between. CDR1 SGHRS and CDR2 YFSETQ come from the germline V gene. CDR3: CASSLEASYQETQYF. As DNA, the CDR3 is TGCGCCAGCAGCTTGGAAGCGTCGTACCAAGAGACCCAGTACTTC.

In this sample, this clone turned up a few times. This chain's CDR3 is CASSPTGGNEKLFF. In DNA form, the CDR3 reads TGTGCCAGTAGTCCGACAGGGGGCAACGAAAAACTGTTTTTT. The chain has TRBV19 and TRBJ1-4; 10 bases map to TRBD1. The CDR3 runs 14 residues. Germline V gene sequence: CDR1 LNHDA, CDR2 SQIVND (reference sequence). Trimming at V came to 5 bases and at J to 8 bases, leaving 5 bases not matched to a gene.

The chain couples TRBV10-3 to TRBJ1-3; TRBD1 might be the D (5 bases). Germline V gene data show CDR1 as ENHRY and CDR2 as SYGVKD. V lost 6 bases to trimming and J lost 4 bases, with 16 bases between them. The CDR3 is 15 residues long. Here the CDR3 DNA reads TGTGCCATCAGCAACTTCGCAGGGAGGGGAAACACCATATATTTT. It specifies CAISNFAGRGNTIYF.

This chain links TRBV28 with TRBJ1-4; 7 nucleotides match TRBD1. Germline V gene sequence: CDR1 MDHEN, CDR2 SYDVKM. The CDR3 sequence is 15 residues long. V lost 6 bases to trimming and J lost 3 bases; unmatched junction nucleotides: 7. CDR3 amino acids: CASSPETGPNEKLFF. In DNA, the CDR3 is TGTGCCAGCAGCCCCGAGACAGGGCCTAATGAAAAACTGTTTTTT. The full variable domain, in which reference TRBV28 and TRBJ1-4 provide the parts outside the CDR3, is DVKVTQSSRYLVKRTGEKVFLECVQDMDHENMFWYRQDPGLGLRLIYFSYDVKMKEKGDIPEGYSVSREKKERFSLILESASTNQTSMYLCASSPETGPNEKLFFGSGTQLSVL.

J is TRBJ1-1 and V is TRBV19; tentatively, D is TRBD1 (6 bases). Germline V gives CDR1 LNHDA, CDR2 SQIVND (reference sequence). V lost 3 bases, J lost 1 base, and 9 bases lay in between. This CDR3 is 14 amino acids long. This CDR3 is CASSIGQTNTEAFF. The CDR3, as DNA: TGTGCCAGTAGTATTGGACAGACGAACACTGAAGCTTTCTTT.

This sequence joins TRBV6-5 and TRBJ2-7; TRBD2 aligns across 10 bases. The CDR3 loop spans 14 amino acids. With V trimmed by 5 bases and J by 2 bases, 3 bases remained unmatched. Germline V gene lookup returns CDR1 MNHEY and CDR2 SVGAGI. This CDR3 is CASSKSGGAYEQYF. The CDR3 bases are TGTGCCAGCAGTAAGAGCGGGGGGGCCTACGAGCAGTACTTC.

The chain uses TRBV9 and TRBJ2-2, with TRBD1 as a possible D gene (5 bases). V dropped 5 bases and J dropped 1 base, with 9 bases sitting between them. Germline V gives CDR1 SGDLS, CDR2 YYNGEE. This CDR3 has 14 amino acids. The DNA of the CDR3 is TGTGCCAGCAGACAGGTGGGGAACACCGGGGAGCTGTTTTTT. It translates to CASRQVGNTGELFF.

This clone was seen once. The gene calls are TRBV5-5 and TRBJ1-3; a weak D match, TRBD1 (5 bases). The CDR3 length is 11 residues. Germline assignment: CDR1 SGHKS and CDR2 YYEKEE (reference sequence). The ends were cut back, 4 bases at V and 9 bases at J, with 8 bases in the middle. CDR3 DNA sequence: TGTGCCAGCAGCGGGGGGGGCACCATATATTTT. Amino acids: CASSGGGTIYF.

The CDR3 DNA follows: TGTGCCAGCAGTTTATCCTACAGGGGGCCACGCTCCTACAATGAGCAGTTCTTC. Translating gives CASSLSYRGPRSYNEQFF. The V gene is TRBV28, the J gene TRBJ2-1; 9 bases align to TRBD1. The J segment lost 0 bases and the V segment lost 1 base, leaving 7 bases of the junction unmatched. This CDR3 comprises 18 residues. Germline V gene sequence: CDR1 MDHEN, CDR2 SYDVKM.

This clone appeared a few times. CDR3 sequence: CASSLGPAYEQYF. The CDR3 coding sequence is TGTGCCAGCAGCTTGGGGCCAGCCTACGAGCAGTACTTC. V and J are TRBV5-6 and TRBJ2-7; D not resolved. Germline CDR1 and CDR2: SGHDT and YYEEEE. There are 13 residues in the CDR3. Trimming stripped 0 bases from V and 2 bases from J, with 6 bases between.